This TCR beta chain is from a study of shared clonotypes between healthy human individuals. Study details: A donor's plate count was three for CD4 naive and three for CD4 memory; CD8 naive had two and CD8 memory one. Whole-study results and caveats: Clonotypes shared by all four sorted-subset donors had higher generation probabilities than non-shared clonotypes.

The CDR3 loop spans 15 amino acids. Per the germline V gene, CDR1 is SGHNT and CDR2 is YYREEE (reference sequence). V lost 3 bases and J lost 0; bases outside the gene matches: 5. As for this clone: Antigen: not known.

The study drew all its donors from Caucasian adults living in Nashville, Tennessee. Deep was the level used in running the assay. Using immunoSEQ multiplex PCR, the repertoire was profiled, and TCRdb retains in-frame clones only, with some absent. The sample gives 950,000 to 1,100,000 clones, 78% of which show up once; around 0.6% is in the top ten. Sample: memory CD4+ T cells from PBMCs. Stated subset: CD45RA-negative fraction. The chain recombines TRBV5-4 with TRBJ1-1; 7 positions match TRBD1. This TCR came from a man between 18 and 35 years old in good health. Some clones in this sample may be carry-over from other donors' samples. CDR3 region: CASSSLQGMNTEAFF. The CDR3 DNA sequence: TGTGCCAGCAGCTCCTTACAGGGGATGAACACTGAAGCTTTCTTT. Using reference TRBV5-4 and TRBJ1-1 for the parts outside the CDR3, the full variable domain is ETGVTQSPTHLIKTRGQQVTLRCSSQSGHNTVSWYQQALGQGPQFIFQYYREEENGRGNFPPRFSGLQFPNYSSELNVNALELDDSALYLCASSSLQGMNTEAFFGQGTRLTVV.